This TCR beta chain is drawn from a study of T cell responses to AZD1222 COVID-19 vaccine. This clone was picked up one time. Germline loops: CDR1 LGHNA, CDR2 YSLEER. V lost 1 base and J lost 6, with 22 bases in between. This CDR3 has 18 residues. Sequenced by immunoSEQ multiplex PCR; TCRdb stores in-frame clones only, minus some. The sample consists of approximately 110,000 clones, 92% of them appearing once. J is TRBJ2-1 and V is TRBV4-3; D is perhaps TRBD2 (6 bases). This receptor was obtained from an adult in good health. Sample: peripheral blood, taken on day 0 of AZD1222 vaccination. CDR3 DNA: TGCGCCAGCAGCCAAGGCTCATTGATGACGCGGGGACGCAATGAGCAGTTCTTC. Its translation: CASSQGSLMTRGRNEQFF.